The clone carrying this T cell receptor beta chain was detected many times. The target antigen is unknown. The data originate from a study of shared clonotypes between healthy human individuals. Study-wide findings and caveats: Generally, estimated richness proved larger in naive subsets than it did in memory subsets.

J gave up 5 bases and V 4 bases, and 6 bases lay outside the gene matches. Germline V lookup: CDR1 SQVTM, CDR2 ANQGSEA. CDR3 length: 14 residues. TCRdb keeps only in-frame clones here, not all; method: immunoSEQ multiplex PCR. The table has roughly 700,000 clones, roughly 87% seen once. Material: memory CD8+ T cells from PBMCs. Indicated subset: CD45RO+ cells pooled with CCR7-negative TemRA cells. J is TRBJ2-3 and V is TRBV29-1; 10 bases fit TRBD2. This clonotype was sampled from a man younger than 30 in good health. Some clones in this sample may be carry-over from other donors' samples. The CDR3 region is CSVGASGSLDTQYF. The DNA for the CDR3 is TGCAGCGTTGGGGCTAGCGGGAGCCTAGATACGCAGTATTTT.